What follows are 13 T cell receptor beta chains derived from one specimen sequenced in a study of blood T cell repertoires in COVID-19 (dated by TCRdb to the early 2020s). Library prep was done by the immunoSEQ multiplex PCR assay. Here the immuneACCESS table is served through TCRdb, limited to in-frame sequences with V and J called. Missing clones are a known gap in these copies; in checked studies unresolved V genes cover under half, and the rest lacks a known reason. This sample comprises 90,000 to 130,000 clones, more than 75% of them detected only once. The ten largest clones take up about 4.5% of the sample. The sample was peripheral blood. The receptors were gathered from a man aged 40-55 years with acute or convalescent COVID-19.

V and J are TRBV5-6 and TRBJ1-5; TRBD1 might be the D (5 bases). This CDR3 has 15 amino acids. CDR1 SGHDT and CDR2 YYEEEE come from the germline V gene. Trimming left V 2 bases short and J 1 base short, with 10 bases between. The CDR3 coding sequence is TGTGCCAGCAGCTTTAGGGCAGGGAGCAATCAGCCCCAGCATTTT. Amino acid sequence: CASSFRAGSNQPQHF.

The chain couples TRBV10-1 to TRBJ1-1, with D tentatively TRBD1 (5 bases). Trimming stripped 0 bases from V and 1 base from J, with 9 bases between. The V gene's germline CDR1 is WNHNN and CDR2 SYGVQD (reference sequence). There are 15 residues in the CDR3. CDR3 residues: CASSESGQGNTEAFF. In nucleotides, the CDR3 is TGCGCCAGCAGTGAGTCGGGGCAGGGGAACACTGAAGCTTTCTTT.

The chain couples TRBV5-1 to TRBJ1-6, with a weak D call TRBD1 (5 bases). The CDR3 totals 17 residues. Germline V gene sequence: CDR1 SGHRS, CDR2 YFSETQ. The V end lost 0 bases, the J end lost 4 bases, and 14 bases lay between the germline ends. CDR3 nucleotides: TGCGCCAGCAGCTTGGAGGTGGGACTGGGGTATAATTCACCCCTCCACTTT. Protein: CASSLEVGLGYNSPLHF.

V and J are TRBV19 and TRBJ2-4, with 7 positions matching TRBD1. After removal of 5 bases from V and 1 base from J, the junction contained 17 bases not matched to a gene. There are 19 residues in the CDR3. Germline values: CDR1 LNHDA, CDR2 SQIVND (reference sequence). CDR3 loop: CASSAGTEGYRDAKNIQYF. The CDR3 DNA follows: TGTGCCAGTAGTGCCGGGACAGAAGGATATCGAGACGCCAAAAACATTCAGTACTTC.

The chain recombines TRBV7-8 with TRBJ2-2; 12 bases align to TRBD2. The CDR3 length is 16 residues. Losses at the gene ends were 2 bases for V and 5 bases for J; bases not matched to a gene: 3. Per germline, CDR1 SGHVS and CDR2 FQNEAQ. CDR3 sequence (DNA): TGTGCCAGCAGCTTACTGACTAGCGGGAGTACCGGGGAGCTGTTTTTT. Protein sequence: CASSLLTSGSTGELFF.

The gene calls are TRBV5-1 and TRBJ1-1; the D gene is possibly TRBD1 (6 bases). The CDR3 runs 13 residues. CDR1 and CDR2 from the germline V gene are SGHRS and YFSETQ. Trimming shortened V by 4 bases and J by 5 bases, and 12 bases separated the two germline ends. CDR3: CASSTRQETEAFF. The DNA of the CDR3 is TGCGCCAGCAGCACCCGACAGGAAACTGAAGCTTTCTTT.

The chain combines TRBV30 with TRBJ1-5, with D perhaps TRBD1 (5 bases). CDR3 length equals 14 residues. V was clipped by 1 base and J by 5 bases, with 12 bases between them. The V gene's germline CDR1 is GTSNPN and CDR2 SVGIG (reference sequence). The CDR3 nucleotides are TGTGCCTGGAGTGGCGGGTGGGGGGATCAGCCCCAGCATTTT. It codes for CAWSGGWGDQPQHF.

The chain couples TRBV29-1 to TRBJ2-7; 7 bases are shared with TRBD2. The CDR3 totals 14 residues. The ends lost 1 base at V and 1 base at J; junction bases unmatched: 4. Germline CDR1 reads SQVTM; CDR2 reads ANQGSEA. CDR3 in DNA: TGCAGCGTTGAAGTGGGGCGGGGGTCCTACGAGCAGTACTTC. It yields the protein CSVEVGRGSYEQYF.

This chain connects TRBV6-5 to TRBJ1-5; D is perhaps TRBD1 (5 bases). Germline-derived CDR1 and CDR2 are MNHEY and SVGAGI. The CDR3 loop spans 14 amino acids. Trimming cost V 5 bases and J 7 bases, with 15 bases left between them. CDR3 nucleotides: TGTGCCAGCAGTCGGGACTCCGGGGCACAGCCCCAGCATTTT. Translating gives CASSRDSGAQPQHF.

The chain has TRBV15 and TRBJ1-3; D is unclear. Germline V gene data show CDR1 as LNHNV and CDR2 as YYDKDF (reference sequence). CDR3 length: 17 amino acids. V was trimmed by 5 bases and J by 0 bases, leaving 17 bases between them. The CDR3 bases are TGTGCCACCAGCTCGCCCGGGTTTGGAAGCTCTGGAAACACCATATATTTT. Protein sequence: CATSSPGFGSSGNTIYF.

This rearrangement joins TRBV20-1 to TRBJ2-7; a possible D gene is TRBD2 (6 bases). The CDR3 covers 13 residues. V lost 3 bases and J lost 4, with 13 bases in between. The V gene's germline CDR1 is DFQATT and CDR2 SNEGSKA (reference sequence). CDR3 DNA: TGCAGTGCTAGTTTCGGGGGTGGGTACGAGCAGTACTTC. Encoded protein: CSASFGGGYEQYF.

The CDR3 loop reads CAWSSETGTGNSPLHF. For the CDR3, the DNA is TGTGCCTGGAGTTCAGAGACCGGGACAGGGAATTCACCCCTCCACTTT. The J gene is TRBJ1-6, the V gene TRBV30; 9 bases map to TRBD1. Germline loops: CDR1 GTSNPN, CDR2 SVGIG (reference sequence). V shed 2 bases, J shed 7 bases, and the junction held 9 bases outside the gene matches. The CDR3 extends over 16 amino acids.

The rearrangement joins TRBV10-2 to TRBJ2-2; 7 nucleotides line up with TRBD2. The CDR3 has 17 residues. The ends lost 7 bases at V and 3 bases at J; junction bases unmatched: 14. In germline, CDR1 is WSHSY, CDR2 SAAADI. The CDR3 DNA reads TGCGCCAGCACCCGGCAACTTGGCGGGGGAGACACCGGGGAGCTGTTTTTT. Its protein product is CASTRQLGGGDTGELFF.